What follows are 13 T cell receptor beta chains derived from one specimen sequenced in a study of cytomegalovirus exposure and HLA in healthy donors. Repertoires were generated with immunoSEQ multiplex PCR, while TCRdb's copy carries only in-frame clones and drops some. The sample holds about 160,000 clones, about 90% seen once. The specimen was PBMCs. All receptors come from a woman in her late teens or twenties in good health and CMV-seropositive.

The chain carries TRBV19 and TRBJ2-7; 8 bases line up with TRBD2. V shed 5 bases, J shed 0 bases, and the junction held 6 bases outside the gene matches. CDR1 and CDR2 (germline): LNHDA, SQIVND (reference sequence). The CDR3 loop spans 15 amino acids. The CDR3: CASSYLAGNSYEQYF. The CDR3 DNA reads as TGTGCCAGTAGTTATCTAGCGGGTAACTCCTACGAGCAGTACTTC.

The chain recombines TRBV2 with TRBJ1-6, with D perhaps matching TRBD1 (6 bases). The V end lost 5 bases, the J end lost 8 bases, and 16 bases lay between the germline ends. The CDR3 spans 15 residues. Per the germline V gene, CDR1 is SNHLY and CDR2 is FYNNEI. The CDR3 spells CASSKTSGDHSPLHF. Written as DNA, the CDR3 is TGTGCCAGCAGTAAAACTTCAGGGGACCATTCACCCCTCCACTTT.

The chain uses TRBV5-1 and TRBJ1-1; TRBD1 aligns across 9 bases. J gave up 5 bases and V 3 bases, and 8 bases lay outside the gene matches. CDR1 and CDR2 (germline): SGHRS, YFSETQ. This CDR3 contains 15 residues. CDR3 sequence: CASSWGQGGGTEAFF. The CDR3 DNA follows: TGCGCCAGCAGCTGGGGACAGGGAGGAGGTACTGAAGCTTTCTTT. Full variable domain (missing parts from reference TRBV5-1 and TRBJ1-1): KAGVTQTPRYLIKTRGQQVTLSCSPISGHRSVSWYQQTPGQGLQFLFEYFSETQRNKGNFPGRFSGRQFSNSRSEMNVSTLELGDSALYLCASSWGQGGGTEAFFGQGTRLTVV.

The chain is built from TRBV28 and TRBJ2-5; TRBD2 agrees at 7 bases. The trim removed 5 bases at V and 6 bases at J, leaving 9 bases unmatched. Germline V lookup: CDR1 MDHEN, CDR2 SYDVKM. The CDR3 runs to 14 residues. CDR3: CASSLIAGKQTQYF. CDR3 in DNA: TGTGCCAGCAGTCTAATAGCGGGTAAACAGACCCAGTACTTC. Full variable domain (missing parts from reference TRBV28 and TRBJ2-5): DVKVTQSSRYLVKRTGEKVFLECVQDMDHENMFWYRQDPGLGLRLIYFSYDVKMKEKGDIPEGYSVSREKKERFSLILESASTNQTSMYLCASSLIAGKQTQYFGPGTRLLVL.

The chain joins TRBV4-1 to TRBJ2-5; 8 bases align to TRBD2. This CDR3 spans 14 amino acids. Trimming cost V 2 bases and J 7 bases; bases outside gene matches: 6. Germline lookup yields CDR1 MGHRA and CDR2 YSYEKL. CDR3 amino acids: CASSQLTSVGTQYF. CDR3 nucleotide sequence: TGCGCCAGCAGCCAACTGACTAGCGTGGGGACCCAGTACTTC.

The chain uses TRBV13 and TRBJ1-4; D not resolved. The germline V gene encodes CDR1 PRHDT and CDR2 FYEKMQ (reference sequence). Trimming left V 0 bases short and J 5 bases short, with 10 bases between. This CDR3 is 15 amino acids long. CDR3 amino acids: CASSLGRGPNEKLFF. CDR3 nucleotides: TGTGCCAGCAGCTTAGGCCGAGGCCCGAATGAAAAACTGTTTTTT.

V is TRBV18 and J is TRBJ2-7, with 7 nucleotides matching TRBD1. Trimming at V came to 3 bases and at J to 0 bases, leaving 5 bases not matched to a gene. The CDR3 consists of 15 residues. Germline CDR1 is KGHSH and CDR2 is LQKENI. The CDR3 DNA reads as TGTGCCAGCTCACCCTCCGACAGGGTCTCCTACGAGCAGTACTTC. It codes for CASSPSDRVSYEQYF.

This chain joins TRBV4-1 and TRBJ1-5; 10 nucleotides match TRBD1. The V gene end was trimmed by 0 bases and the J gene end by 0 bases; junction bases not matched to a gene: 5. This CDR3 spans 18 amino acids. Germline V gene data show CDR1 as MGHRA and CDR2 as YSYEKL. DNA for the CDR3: TGCGCCAGCAGCCAAGAACCCGGACAGGGGGTTAGCAATCAGCCCCAGCATTTT. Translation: CASSQEPGQGVSNQPQHF.

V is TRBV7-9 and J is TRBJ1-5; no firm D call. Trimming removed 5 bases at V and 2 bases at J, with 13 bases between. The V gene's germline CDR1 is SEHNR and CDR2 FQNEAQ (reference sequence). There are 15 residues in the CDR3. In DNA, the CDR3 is TGTGCCAGCAGCCCCGGGATCTCGCGCAATCAGCCCCAGCATTTT. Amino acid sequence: CASSPGISRNQPQHF. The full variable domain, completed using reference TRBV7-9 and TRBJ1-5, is DTGVSQNPRHKITKRGQNVTFRCDPISEHNRLYWYRQTLGQGPEFLTYFQNEAQLEKSRLLSDRFSAERPKGSFSTLEIQRTEQGDSAMYLCASSPGISRNQPQHFGDGTRLSIL.

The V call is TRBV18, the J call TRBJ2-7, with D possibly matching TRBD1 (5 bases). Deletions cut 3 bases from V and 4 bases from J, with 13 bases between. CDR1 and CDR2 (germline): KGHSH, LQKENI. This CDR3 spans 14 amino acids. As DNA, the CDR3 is TGTGCCAGCTCACCGACTGGGAAGGGGTACGAGCAGTACTTC. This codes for CASSPTGKGYEQYF. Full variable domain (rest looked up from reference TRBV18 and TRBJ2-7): NAGVMQNPRHLVRRRGQEARLRCSPMKGHSHVYWYRQLPEEGLKFMVYLQKENIIDESGMPKERFSAEFPKEGPSILRIQQVVRGDSAAYFCASSPTGKGYEQYFGPGTRLTVT.

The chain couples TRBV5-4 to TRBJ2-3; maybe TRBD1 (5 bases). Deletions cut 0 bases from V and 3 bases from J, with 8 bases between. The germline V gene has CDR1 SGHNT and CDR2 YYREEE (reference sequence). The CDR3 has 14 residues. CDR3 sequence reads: CASSLAGATDTQYF. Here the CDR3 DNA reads TGTGCCAGCAGCTTGGCTGGGGCTACAGATACGCAGTATTTT.

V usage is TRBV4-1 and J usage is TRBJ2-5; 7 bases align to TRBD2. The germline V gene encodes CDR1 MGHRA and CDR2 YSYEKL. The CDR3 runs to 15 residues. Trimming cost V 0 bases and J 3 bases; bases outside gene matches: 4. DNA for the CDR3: TGCGCCAGCAGCCAAGAGGGAGGGTTTGAAGAGACCCAGTACTTC. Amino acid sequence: CASSQEGGFEETQYF.

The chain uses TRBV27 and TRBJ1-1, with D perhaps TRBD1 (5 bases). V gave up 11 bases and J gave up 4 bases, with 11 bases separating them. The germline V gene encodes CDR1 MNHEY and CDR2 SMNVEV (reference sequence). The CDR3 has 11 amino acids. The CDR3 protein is CAVGTFTEAFF. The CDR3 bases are TGTGCCGTGGGGACTTTCACTGAAGCTTTCTTT.